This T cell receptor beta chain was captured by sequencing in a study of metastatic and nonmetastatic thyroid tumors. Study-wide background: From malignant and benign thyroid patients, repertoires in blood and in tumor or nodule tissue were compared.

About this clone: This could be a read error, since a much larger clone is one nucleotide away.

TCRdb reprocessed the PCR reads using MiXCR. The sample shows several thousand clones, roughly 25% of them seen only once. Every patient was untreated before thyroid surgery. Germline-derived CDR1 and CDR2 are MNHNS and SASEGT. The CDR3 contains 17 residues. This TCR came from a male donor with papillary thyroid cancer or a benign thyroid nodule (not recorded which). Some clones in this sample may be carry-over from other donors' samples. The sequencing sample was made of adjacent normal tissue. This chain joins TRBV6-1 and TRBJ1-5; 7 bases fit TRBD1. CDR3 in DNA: TGTGCCAGCAGTGAATCAGGGGACAGAGGTTACAATCGGCCCCAGCATTTT. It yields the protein CASSESGDRGYNRPQHF.